The clone carrying this TCR beta chain was counted once. No antigen is known for it. Here immunoSEQ multiplex PCR was the method, and the copy in TCRdb shows in-frame clones only, minus some. The repertoire holds fewer than 3 million clones, roughly 90% seen once, with 0.3% to 0.45% in the top ten. This sample is drawn from a study of shared clonotypes between healthy human individuals. Study-level results: Blood alone was sampled, and tissue repertoires likely differ. Despite large depth, sorted-subset datasets appeared incompletely sequenced.

The germline V and J ends were trimmed by 5 bases and 4 bases, with 17 bases remaining between them. The CDR3 totals 16 residues. Per the germline V gene, CDR1 is MDHEN and CDR2 is SYDVKM. Nashville, Tennessee was home to all donors, each a Caucasian adult. The receptor was derived from a man aged 18 to 29 in good health. Some clones in this sample may be carry-over from other donors' samples. The sequencing input was naive CD4+ T cells from PBMCs. The sample's subset: CD45RA+ positively selected. The genes are TRBV28 and TRBJ2-2; D unclear. CDR3 protein: CASSRQRPSGTGELFF. DNA of the CDR3: TGTGCCAGCAGTCGGCAGCGACCTTCGGGCACCGGGGAGCTGTTTTTT.